This entry features one T cell receptor beta chain sequence. One junction end does not reproduce the germline sequence, and a read error may be involved. Assay: immunoSEQ multiplex PCR; the TCRdb copy retains only in-frame clones and omits some. The data contain approximately 700 clones, 75% to 90% of them seen just once; the ten biggest clones take up around 7.3%. These data originate in a study of tumor T cells in aggressive B-cell lymphoma. The sequencing input was tumor tissue. The receptor was derived from an adult with diffuse large B cell lymphoma.

CDR3: CASSTRESYERYF. The DNA of the CDR3 is TGTGCCAGTTCTACTAGGGAGTCCTACGAGCGGTACTTC. The chain links TRBV7-9 to TRBJ2-7; a weak D match, TRBD2 (5 bases). Germline V lookup: CDR1 SEHNR, CDR2 FQNEAQ (reference sequence). This CDR3 has 13 residues. Looking up the rest from reference TRBV7-9 and TRBJ2-7 gives the full variable domain: DTGVSQNPRHKITKRGQNVTFRCDPISEHNRLYWYRQTLGQGPEFLTYFQNEAQLEKSRLLSDRFSAERPKGSFSTLEIQRTEQGDSAMYLCASSTRESYERYFGPGTRLTVT.